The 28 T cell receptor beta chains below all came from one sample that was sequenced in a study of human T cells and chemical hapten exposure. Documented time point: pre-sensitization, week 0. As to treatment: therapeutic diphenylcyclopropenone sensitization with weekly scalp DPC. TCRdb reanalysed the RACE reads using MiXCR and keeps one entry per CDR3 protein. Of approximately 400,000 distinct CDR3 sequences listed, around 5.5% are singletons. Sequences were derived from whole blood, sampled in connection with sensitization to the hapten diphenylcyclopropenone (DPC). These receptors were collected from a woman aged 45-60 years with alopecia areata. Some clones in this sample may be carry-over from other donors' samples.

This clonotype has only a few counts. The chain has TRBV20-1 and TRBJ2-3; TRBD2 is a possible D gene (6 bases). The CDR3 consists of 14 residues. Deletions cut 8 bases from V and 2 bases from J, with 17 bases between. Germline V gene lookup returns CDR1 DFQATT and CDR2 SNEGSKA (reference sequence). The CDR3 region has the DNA TGCAGTCTGACCGGGAGCTACAACACAGATACGCAGTATTTT. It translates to CSLTGSYNTDTQYF.

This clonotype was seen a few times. The CDR3 sequence: CSVEGLSEADEQFF. CDR3 coding DNA: TGCAGCGTTGAGGGACTCAGTGAAGCGGATGAGCAGTTCTTC. V usage is TRBV29-1 and J usage is TRBJ2-1, with D maybe TRBD2 (6 bases). The V end was cut by 3 bases, the J end by 8 bases, with 17 bases between. The V gene's germline CDR1 is SQVTM and CDR2 ANQGSEA. The CDR3 is 14 amino acids.

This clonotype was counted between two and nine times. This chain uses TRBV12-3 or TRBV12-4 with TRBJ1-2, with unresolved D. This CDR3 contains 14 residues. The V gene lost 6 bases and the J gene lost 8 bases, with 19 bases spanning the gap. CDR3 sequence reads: CASSFALPTRGYTF. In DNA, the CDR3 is TGTGCCAGCAGCTTTGCCCTCCCGACACGAGGCTACACCTTC.

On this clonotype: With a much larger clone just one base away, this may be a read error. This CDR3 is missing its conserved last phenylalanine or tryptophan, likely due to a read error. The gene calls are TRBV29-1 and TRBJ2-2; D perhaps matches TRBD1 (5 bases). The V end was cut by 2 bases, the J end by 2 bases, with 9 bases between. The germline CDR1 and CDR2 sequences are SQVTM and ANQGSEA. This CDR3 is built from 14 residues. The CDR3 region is CSVERGSNTGELFS. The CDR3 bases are TGCAGCGTTGAAAGGGGCAGCAACACCGGGGAGCTGTTTTCT.

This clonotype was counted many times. The CDR3 loop is CASSPTLARPYEQYF. The CDR3 DNA reads TGTGCCAGCAGCCCGACGCTTGCTCGGCCCTACGAGCAGTACTTC. J is TRBJ2-7 and V is TRBV7-9, with D uncertain. V was clipped by 5 bases and J by 2 bases, with 16 bases between them. The CDR3 is made up of 15 amino acids. CDR1 is SEHNR and CDR2 is FQNEAQ in the germline V gene (reference sequence).

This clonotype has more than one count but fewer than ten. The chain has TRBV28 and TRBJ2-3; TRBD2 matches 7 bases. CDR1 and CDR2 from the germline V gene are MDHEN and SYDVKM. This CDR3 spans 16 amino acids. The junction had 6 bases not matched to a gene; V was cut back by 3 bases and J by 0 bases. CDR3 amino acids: CASSFPRGLSTDTQYF. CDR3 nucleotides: TGTGCCAGCAGTTTCCCGCGGGGACTAAGCACAGATACGCAGTATTTT. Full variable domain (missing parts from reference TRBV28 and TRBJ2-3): DVKVTQSSRYLVKRTGEKVFLECVQDMDHENMFWYRQDPGLGLRLIYFSYDVKMKEKGDIPEGYSVSREKKERFSLILESASTNQTSMYLCASSFPRGLSTDTQYFGPGTRLTVL.

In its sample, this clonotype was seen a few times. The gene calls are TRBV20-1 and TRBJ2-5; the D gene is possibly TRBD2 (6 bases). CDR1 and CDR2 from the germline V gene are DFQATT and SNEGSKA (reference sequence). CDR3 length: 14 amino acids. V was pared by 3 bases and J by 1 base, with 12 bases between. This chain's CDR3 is CSASRGGVQETQYF. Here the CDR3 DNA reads TGCAGTGCTAGTCGAGGCGGGGTCCAAGAGACCCAGTACTTC.

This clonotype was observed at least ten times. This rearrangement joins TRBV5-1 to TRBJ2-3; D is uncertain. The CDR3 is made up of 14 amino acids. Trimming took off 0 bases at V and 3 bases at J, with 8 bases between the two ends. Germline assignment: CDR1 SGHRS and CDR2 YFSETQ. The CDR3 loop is CASSLGHRTDTQYF. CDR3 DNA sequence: TGCGCCAGCAGCTTGGGACACCGTACAGATACGCAGTATTTT.

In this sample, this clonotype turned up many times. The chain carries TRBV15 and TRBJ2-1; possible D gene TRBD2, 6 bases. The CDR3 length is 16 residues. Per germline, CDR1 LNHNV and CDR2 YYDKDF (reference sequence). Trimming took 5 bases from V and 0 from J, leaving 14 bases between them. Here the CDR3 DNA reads TGTGCCACCAGCTGGGGCCGGGGGAGCTCCTACAATGAGCAGTTCTTC. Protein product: CATSWGRGSSYNEQFF.

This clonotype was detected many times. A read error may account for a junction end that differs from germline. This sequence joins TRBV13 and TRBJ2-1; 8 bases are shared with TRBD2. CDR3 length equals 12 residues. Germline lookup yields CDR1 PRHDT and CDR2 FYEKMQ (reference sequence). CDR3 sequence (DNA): TGTGCCACCAGCGGGGGTTACAATGAGCAGTTCTTC. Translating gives CATSGGYNEQFF.

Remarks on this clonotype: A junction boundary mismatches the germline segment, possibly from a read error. The CDR3 is CASGLEGVTGELFF. The CDR3 bases are TGCGCCAGCGGCTTGGAGGGAGTCACCGGGGAGCTGTTTTTT. The gene calls are TRBV5-1 and TRBJ2-2; D is perhaps TRBD2 (6 bases). Germline lookup yields CDR1 SGHRS and CDR2 YFSETQ. CDR3 length equals 14 residues.

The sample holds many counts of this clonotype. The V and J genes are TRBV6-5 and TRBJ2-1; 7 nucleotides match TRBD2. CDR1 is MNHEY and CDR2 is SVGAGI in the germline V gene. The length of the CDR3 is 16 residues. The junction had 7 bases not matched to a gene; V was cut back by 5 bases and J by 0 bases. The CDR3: CASSVSSGSSYNEQFF. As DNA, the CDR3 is TGTGCCAGCAGTGTCTCTAGCGGTAGCTCCTACAATGAGCAGTTCTTC.

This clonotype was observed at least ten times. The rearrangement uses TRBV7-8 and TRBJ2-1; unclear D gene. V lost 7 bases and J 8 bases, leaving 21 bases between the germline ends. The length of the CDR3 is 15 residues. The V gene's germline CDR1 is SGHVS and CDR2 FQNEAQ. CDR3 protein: CASTFQDPSWDEQFF. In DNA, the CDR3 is TGTGCCAGCACCTTTCAGGACCCGTCCTGGGATGAGCAGTTCTTC.

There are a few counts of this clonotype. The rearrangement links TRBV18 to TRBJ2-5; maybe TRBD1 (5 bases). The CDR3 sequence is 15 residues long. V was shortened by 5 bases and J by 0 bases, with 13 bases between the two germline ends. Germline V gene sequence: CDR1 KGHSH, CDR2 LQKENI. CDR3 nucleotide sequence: TGTGCCAGCTCATCCTTACAGGAGTACCAAGAGACCCAGTACTTC. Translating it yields CASSSLQEYQETQYF.

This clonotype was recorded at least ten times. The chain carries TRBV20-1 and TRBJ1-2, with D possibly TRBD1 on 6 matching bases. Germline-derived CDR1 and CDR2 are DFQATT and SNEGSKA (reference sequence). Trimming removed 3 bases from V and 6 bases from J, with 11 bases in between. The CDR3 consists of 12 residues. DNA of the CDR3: TGCAGTGCTAGGGGACAAGCTCATGGCTACACCTTC. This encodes CSARGQAHGYTF.

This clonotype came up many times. The CDR3 bases are TGTGCCAGCGCACTGGGAGGGGATCAGCCCCAGCATTTT. Protein product: CASALGGDQPQHF. The chain recombines TRBV12-3 or TRBV12-4 with TRBJ1-5, with a weak D call TRBD1 (5 bases). Trimming removed 8 bases at V and 5 bases at J, with 13 bases between. There are 13 residues in the CDR3.

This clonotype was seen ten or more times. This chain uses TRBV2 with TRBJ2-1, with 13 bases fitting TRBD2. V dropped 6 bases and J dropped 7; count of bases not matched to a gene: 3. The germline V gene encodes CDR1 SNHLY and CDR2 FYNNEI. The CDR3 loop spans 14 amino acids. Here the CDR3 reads CASREGLAGNEQFF. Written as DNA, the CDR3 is TGTGCCAGCAGAGAGGGACTAGCGGGGAATGAGCAGTTCTTC.

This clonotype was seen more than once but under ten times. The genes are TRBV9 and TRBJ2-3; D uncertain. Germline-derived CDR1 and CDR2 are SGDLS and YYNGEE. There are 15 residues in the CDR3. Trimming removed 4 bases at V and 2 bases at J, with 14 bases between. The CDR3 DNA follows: TGTGCCAGCAGCCCTTTCGGGCCCCTCACAGATACGCAGTATTTT. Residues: CASSPFGPLTDTQYF.

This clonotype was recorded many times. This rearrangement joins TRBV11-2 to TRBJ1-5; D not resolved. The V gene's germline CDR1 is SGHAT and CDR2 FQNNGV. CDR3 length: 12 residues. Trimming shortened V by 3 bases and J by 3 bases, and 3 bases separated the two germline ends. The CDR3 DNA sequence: TGTGCCAGCAGCTTCGACAATCAGCCCCAGCATTTT. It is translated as CASSFDNQPQHF.

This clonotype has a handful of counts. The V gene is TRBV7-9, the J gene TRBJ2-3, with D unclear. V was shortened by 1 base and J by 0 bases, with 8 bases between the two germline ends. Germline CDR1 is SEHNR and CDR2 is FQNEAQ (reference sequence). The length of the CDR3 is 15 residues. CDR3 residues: CASSLDDGSTDTQYF. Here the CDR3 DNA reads TGTGCCAGCAGCTTAGACGACGGTAGCACAGATACGCAGTATTTT.

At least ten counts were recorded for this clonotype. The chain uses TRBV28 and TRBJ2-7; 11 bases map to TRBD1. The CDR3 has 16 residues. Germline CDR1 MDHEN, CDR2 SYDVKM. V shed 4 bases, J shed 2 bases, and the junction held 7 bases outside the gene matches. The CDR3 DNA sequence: TGTGCCAGCAGTTCCCCCCGGGACAGGGGGGCCTACGAGCAGTACTTC. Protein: CASSSPRDRGAYEQYF.

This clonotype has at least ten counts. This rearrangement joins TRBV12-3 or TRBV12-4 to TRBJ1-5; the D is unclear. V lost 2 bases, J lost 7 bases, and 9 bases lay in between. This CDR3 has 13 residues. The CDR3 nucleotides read TGTGCCAGCAGTTTAAGGGCCTTACAGCCCCAGCATTTT. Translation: CASSLRALQPQHF.

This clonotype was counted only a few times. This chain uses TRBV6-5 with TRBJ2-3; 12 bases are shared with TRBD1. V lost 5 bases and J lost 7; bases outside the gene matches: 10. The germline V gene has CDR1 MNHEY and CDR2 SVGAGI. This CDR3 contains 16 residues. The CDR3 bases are TGTGCCAGCAGTATCGCGGGGGACAGGGGGCGAAATACGCAGTATTTT. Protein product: CASSIAGDRGRNTQYF.

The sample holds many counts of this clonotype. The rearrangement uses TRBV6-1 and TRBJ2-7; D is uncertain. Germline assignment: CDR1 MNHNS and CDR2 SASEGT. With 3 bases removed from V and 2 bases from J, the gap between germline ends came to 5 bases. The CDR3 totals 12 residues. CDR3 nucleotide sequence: TGTGCCAGCAGTGATTACACCTACGAGCAGTACTTC. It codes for CASSDYTYEQYF.

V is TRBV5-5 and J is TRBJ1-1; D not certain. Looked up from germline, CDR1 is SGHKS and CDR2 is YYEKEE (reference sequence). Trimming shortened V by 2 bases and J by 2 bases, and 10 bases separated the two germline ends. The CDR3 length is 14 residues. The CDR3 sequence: CASSLDPRNTEAFF. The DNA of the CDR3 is TGTGCCAGCAGCTTAGACCCAAGAAACACTGAAGCTTTCTTT.

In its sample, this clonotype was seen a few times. CDR3 protein: CASSQVAGQGDKQPVSNEQFF. The CDR3 DNA reads as TGTGCCAGCAGCCAAGTGGCAGGACAGGGGGACAAACAACCCGTCTCCAATGAGCAGTTCTTC. The rearrangement uses TRBV3-1 and TRBJ2-1; TRBD1 agrees at 10 bases. V gave up 1 base and J gave up 6 bases; unmatched junction bases: 21. The CDR3 covers 21 residues. Germline CDR1 is LGHDT and CDR2 is YNNKEL (reference sequence).

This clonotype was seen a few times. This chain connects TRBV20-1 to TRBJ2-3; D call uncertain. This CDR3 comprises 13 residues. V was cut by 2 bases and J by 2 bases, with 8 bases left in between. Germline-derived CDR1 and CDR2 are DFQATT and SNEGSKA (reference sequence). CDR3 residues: CSARPENTDTQYF. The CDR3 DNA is TGCAGTGCTAGACCCGAGAACACAGATACGCAGTATTTT.

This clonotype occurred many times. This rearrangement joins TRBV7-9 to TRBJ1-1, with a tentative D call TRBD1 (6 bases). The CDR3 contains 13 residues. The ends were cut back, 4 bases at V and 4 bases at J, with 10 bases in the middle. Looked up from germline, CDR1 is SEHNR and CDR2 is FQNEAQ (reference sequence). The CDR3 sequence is CASSWGASTEAFF. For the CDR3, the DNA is TGTGCCAGCAGCTGGGGGGCGTCCACTGAAGCTTTCTTT.